The T cell receptor beta chain described here comes from a study of control samples from healthy donors and cancer patients. The germline V and J ends were trimmed by 4 bases and 3 bases, with 15 bases remaining between them. CDR3 length: 16 residues. Germline V gives CDR1 SGHTA, CDR2 FQGNSA. The protocol was immunoSEQ multiplex PCR, while the TCRdb copy is restricted to in-frame clones and leaves out a portion. The table lists 100,000 to 150,000 clones, roughly 91% of them singletons. The sample comprised blood. This sequence joins TRBV7-2 and TRBJ2-2, with TRBD1 as a possible D gene (6 bases). The sequence came from a man aged 40-49 years in good health. This chain's CDR3 is CASSSTSGTYTGELFF. The CDR3 DNA follows: TGTGCCAGCAGCTCAACCTCCGGGACATACACCGGGGAGCTGTTTTTT.